Listed below are T cell receptor beta chains from one sample, sequenced in a study of cytomegalovirus exposure and HLA in healthy donors. The protocol was immunoSEQ multiplex PCR, while the TCRdb copy is restricted to in-frame clones and leaves out a portion. The sample has some 100,000 clones, approximately 69% seen once; the top ten hold roughly 11%. Sequenced input: PBMCs. The receptors come from a woman between 50 and 59 years old in good health and CMV-seropositive. Each CDR3 is given with its conserved first and last residue. D genes are given only for firm matches. Some rows have no size entry. The others give once, few or many, or a class for an expanded clone.

>TRBV4-1|TRBD1|NA|TRBJ2-2
CASSGDRGLTGELFF
TGCGCCAGCAGCGGGGACAGGGGGCTCACCGGGGAGCTGTTTTTT
>TRBV30|NA|NA|TRBJ2-2
CAWRTRRWLNTTGELFF
TGTGCCTGGAGGACCCGGAGGTGGCTCAACACAACCGGGGAGCTGTTTTTT
>TRBV19|NA|few|TRBJ1-2
CASLTVSGYTF
TGTGCCAGTTTGACAGTGTCAGGCTACACCTTC
>TRBV19|TRBD1|NA|TRBJ2-5
CASSGRGTGRETQYF
TGTGCCAGTAGTGGACGTGGGACAGGGCGAGAGACCCAGTACTTC
>TRBV29-1|NA|NA|TRBJ1-2
CSVETQRNYGYTF
TGCAGCGTTGAGACACAGCGGAACTATGGCTACACCTTC
>TRBV30|TRBD2|NA|TRBJ2-7
CAWSLGGSSYEQYF
TGTGCCTGGAGTTTGGGGGGGAGCTCCTACGAGCAGTACTTC
>TRBV7-9|TRBD2|few|TRBJ2-1
CASSYGTSDNEQFF
TGTGCCAGCAGCTACGGGACTAGCGACAATGAGCAGTTCTTC
>TRBV7-2|NA|NA|TRBJ1-1
CASSPGHAFEAFF
TGTGCCAGCAGCCCGGGACACGCATTTGAAGCTTTCTTT
>TRBV6-1|NA|NA|TRBJ2-7
CASSDLWGSSYEQYF
TGTGCCAGCAGTGACCTATGGGGCAGTTCCTACGAGCAGTACTTC
>TRBV18|TRBD1|once|TRBJ1-4
CASSTGQGNEKLFF
TGTGCCAGCTCAACGGGACAGGGGAATGAAAAACTGTTTTTT
>TRBV11-2|NA|NA|TRBJ1-1
CASSQQENTEAFF
TGTGCCAGCAGCCAACAGGAGAACACTGAAGCTTTCTTT
>TRBV5-1|NA|NA|TRBJ2-7
CASSAGPSSYEQYF
TGCGCCAGCAGCGCGGGTCCCTCCTCCTACGAGCAGTACTTC
>TRBV5-1|TRBD1|NA|TRBJ1-2
CASSLGTGPSNYGYTF
TGCGCCAGCAGCTTGGGGACAGGACCATCTAACTATGGCTACACCTTC
>TRBV7-2|TRBD2|NA|TRBJ2-1
CASSTSGVSSYNEQFF
TGTGCCAGCAGTACTAGCGGTGTGAGCTCCTACAATGAGCAGTTCTTC
>TRBV6-5|NA|few|TRBJ1-1
CASSWGSEAFF
TGTGCCAGCAGTTGGGGCAGTGAAGCTTTCTTT
>TRBV7-9|TRBD2|NA|TRBJ2-7
CASSLSGLAYEQYF
TGTGCCAGCTCGCTCTCGGGACTAGCCTACGAGCAGTACTTC
>TRBV5-8|NA|NA|TRBJ2-6
CASSLEVDASSGANVLTF
TGTGCCAGCAGCTTGGAAGTAGATGCCTCCTCTGGGGCCAACGTCCTGACTTTC
>TRBV25-1|TRBD1|NA|TRBJ1-1
CASSATGPGTEAFF
TGTGCCAGCAGTGCGACAGGGCCGGGCACTGAAGCTTTCTTT
>TRBV2|TRBD2|once|TRBJ2-7
CASGRLAGGEQYF
TGTGCCAGCGGCCGACTAGCGGGAGGCGAGCAGTACTTC
>TRBV19|NA|NA|TRBJ2-5
CATGDFQETQYF
TGTGCCACCGGGGACTTTCAAGAGACCCAGTACTTC
>TRBV15|NA|NA|TRBJ2-7
CATSRVRTSYEQYF
TGTGCCACCAGCAGAGTCAGAACCTCTTACGAGCAGTACTTC
>TRBV5-4|TRBD1|NA|TRBJ1-4
CASSPTGTGMGKLFF
TGTGCCAGCAGCCCGACAGGGACAGGCATGGGGAAACTGTTTTTT
>TRBV14|TRBD2|NA|TRBJ2-1
CASSLGLAVSYNEQFF
TGTGCCAGCAGCCTGGGACTAGCGGTATCCTACAATGAGCAGTTCTTC
>TRBV28|TRBD1|once|TRBJ2-2
CASRITGGTNTGELFF
TGTGCCAGCAGGATCACAGGGGGTACGAACACCGGGGAGCTGTTTTTT
>TRBV5-1|NA|few|TRBJ1-4
CASSPTITGTSTNEKLFF
TGCGCCAGCAGCCCTACCATTACAGGAACGTCAACTAATGAAAAACTGTTTTTT
>TRBV4-3|NA|few|TRBJ2-5
CASSQARGLQETQYF
TGCGCCAGCAGCCAAGCGAGAGGGTTGCAAGAGACCCAGTACTTC
>TRBV6-5|NA|NA|TRBJ2-3
CASSYNPSTDTQYF
TGTGCCAGCAGTTACAATCCGAGCACAGATACGCAGTATTTT
>TRBV4-2|NA|few|TRBJ2-7
CASSQDSYEQYF
TGTGCCAGCAGCCAAGACTCGTACGAGCAGTACTTC
>TRBV11-2|TRBD1|few|TRBJ2-3
CASSFWGQDTDTQYF
TGTGCCAGCAGCTTTTGGGGACAGGACACAGATACGCAGTATTTT
>TRBV5-1|NA|NA|TRBJ1-4
CASSEGGLTNEKLFF
TGCGCCAGCAGCGAGGGGGGGCTCACTAATGAAAAACTGTTTTTT
>TRBV29-1|NA|NA|TRBJ2-7
CSVEGGIWGTSNYEQYF
TGCAGCGTTGAGGGCGGGATTTGGGGTACGTCCAACTACGAGCAGTACTTC
>TRBV7-2|NA|NA|TRBJ1-5
CASSLGAREQPQHF
TGTGCCAGCAGCTTAGGGGCGCGGGAACAGCCCCAGCATTTT
>TRBV29-1|TRBD1|NA|TRBJ1-1
CSVEAGGSGTFF
TGCAGCGTTGAGGCAGGGGGTTCAGGAACTTTCTTT
>TRBV2|NA|few|TRBJ2-6
CASSTGPSGANVLTF
TGTGCCAGCAGCACAGGGCCCTCTGGGGCCAACGTCCTGACTTTC
>TRBV5-6|NA|NA|TRBJ1-5
CASSLRGSNQPQHF
TGTGCCAGCAGCTTGAGGGGCTCTAACCAGCCCCAGCATTTT
>TRBV5-6|NA|NA|TRBJ2-3
CASSLGGAQYF
TGTGCCAGCAGCTTGGGGGGGGCGCAGTATTTT
>TRBV4-3|NA|NA|TRBJ2-7
CASSQVVFYEQYF
TGCGCCAGCAGCCAAGTAGTCTTCTACGAGCAGTACTTC
>TRBV6-5|TRBD2|few|TRBJ2-7
CASSRTSGTYEQYF
TGTGCCAGCTCTAGGACTAGCGGGACCTACGAGCAGTACTTC
>TRBV29-1|NA|NA|TRBJ1-5
CSVGGGGSNQPQHF
TGCAGCGTTGGGGGAGGGGGAAGCAATCAGCCCCAGCATTTT
>TRBV14|NA|NA|TRBJ1-4
CASSQDTGEKLFF
TGTGCCAGCAGCCAAGATACGGGAGAAAAACTGTTTTTT
>TRBV6-5|NA|NA|TRBJ2-2
CASSYYDRLTGELFF
TGTGCCAGCAGTTATTATGACAGGCTGACCGGGGAGCTGTTTTTT
>TRBV7-9|TRBD1|NA|TRBJ2-7
CSSSETGDEQYF
TGTTCCAGCAGCGAAACAGGGGACGAGCAGTACTTC
>TRBV6-6|TRBD1|few|TRBJ2-7
CASSFTGQGAGEQYF
TGTGCCAGCAGTTTTACGGGACAGGGGGCAGGGGAGCAGTACTTC
>TRBV4-3|TRBD1|NA|TRBJ1-1
CASSQDLSEAGGLDTEAFF
TGCGCCAGCAGCCAAGATCTAAGTGAGGCAGGGGGCCTGGACACTGAAGCTTTCTTT
>TRBV7-9|NA|NA|TRBJ1-6
CASSSPTATVGKALHF
TGTGCCAGCAGCTCCCCGACGGCGACCGTCGGGAAGGCCCTCCACTTT
>TRBV4-3|TRBD2|NA|TRBJ2-7
CASSQDLAGHMYEQYF
TGCGCCAGCAGCCAAGATCTAGCGGGACATATGTACGAGCAGTACTTC
>TRBV19|NA|NA|TRBJ1-1
CASRNQVNTEAFF
TGTGCCAGTAGGAATCAGGTTAACACTGAAGCTTTCTTT
>TRBV9|NA|NA|TRBJ2-2
CASSVASTGELFF
TGTGCCAGCAGCGTAGCTTCCACCGGGGAGCTGTTTTTT